Presented here are 14 T cell receptor beta chains from one specimen sequenced in a study of blood T cells in healthy people across ages. PCR was performed a second time for 7 to 11 cycles using a sample-barcoded 5' primer and a J-beta primer mix. TCRdb ran MiXCR on the 5' RACE reads and lists one entry per CDR3 protein. In the table there are 600,000 or so distinct CDR3 sequences, under 30% of which are singletons. Sequencing input: blood. Source of these receptors: a woman older than 75 in good health.

This clonotype has a count of ten or more. The chain combines TRBV20-1 with TRBJ2-7; a possible D gene is TRBD1 (6 bases). Germline CDR1 is DFQATT and CDR2 is SNEGSKA (reference sequence). The CDR3 extends over 14 amino acids. V lost 7 bases, J lost 2 bases, and 18 bases lay in between. CDR3 residues: CSVSRDIPPYEQYF. CDR3 bases: TGCAGTGTTTCTCGGGACATTCCTCCCTACGAGCAGTACTTC.

This clonotype was seen repeatedly, ten times or more. An end of the junction does not agree with germline; a read error may underlie this. This chain uses TRBV15 with TRBJ2-5, with 8 bases identical to TRBD1. The CDR3 is made up of 14 amino acids. Germline-derived CDR1 and CDR2 are LNHNV and YYDKDF (reference sequence). DNA of the CDR3: TGTGCCACCAGCCGAGACAGGGGCGGCGAGACCCAGTACTTC. Translating it yields CATSRDRGGETQYF.

V and J are TRBV6-6 and TRBJ2-2; D might be TRBD1 (5 bases). The germline V gene has CDR1 MNHNY and CDR2 SVGAGI (reference sequence). V gave up 6 bases and J gave up 6 bases, with 17 bases separating them. This CDR3 is 15 amino acids long. CDR3 protein: CASRQDPPSPGELFF. In DNA form, the CDR3 reads TGTGCCAGCAGACAGGACCCTCCGTCGCCCGGGGAGCTGTTTTTT.

This clonotype came up many times. The chain combines TRBV7-2 with TRBJ2-7; the match to TRBD1 covers 7 bases. The V gene end was trimmed by 4 bases and the J gene end by 4 bases; junction bases not matched to a gene: 4. CDR1 is SGHTA and CDR2 is FQGNSA in the germline V gene. This CDR3 contains 13 residues. The CDR3 nucleotides are TGTGCCAGCAGCTCCGGGACAGAATACGAGCAGTACTTC. Amino acids: CASSSGTEYEQYF.

J is TRBJ2-1 and V is TRBV5-1; TRBD1 or TRBD2 may be the D gene (5 bases each). CDR1 SGHRS and CDR2 YFSETQ come from the germline V gene. The CDR3 covers 15 residues. V lost 0 bases and J 7 bases, leaving 14 bases between the germline ends. CDR3 in amino acids: CASSLAGAGWNEQFF. The CDR3 DNA reads as TGCGCCAGCAGCTTGGCCGGGGCAGGGTGGAATGAGCAGTTCTTC. The full variable domain, rest sourced from reference TRBV5-1 and TRBJ2-1, is KAGVTQTPRYLIKTRGQQVTLSCSPISGHRSVSWYQQTPGQGLQFLFEYFSETQRNKGNFPGRFSGRQFSNSRSEMNVSTLELGDSALYLCASSLAGAGWNEQFFGPGTRLTVL.

About this clonotype: A much larger clone lies one base from this, so it may be a read error. V and J are TRBV11-1 and TRBJ2-6, with D possibly being TRBD1 (5 bases). The germline gives CDR1 SGHAT, CDR2 FQDESV (reference sequence). CDR3 size: 15 residues. The CDR3 DNA follows: TGTGCCAGCAGCAAAACAGGCCCTGAGGCCAACGTCCGGACTTTC. Amino acids: CASSKTGPEANVRTF.

This clonotype has a count of ten or more. The V and J genes are TRBV4-2 and TRBJ2-7; tentative D call: TRBD2 (5 bases). Between the trimmed V and J ends, which lost 4 bases and 1 base, there was a span of 11 bases. There are 14 residues in the CDR3. Germline V gene lookup returns CDR1 LGHNA and CDR2 YNFKEQ. In DNA form, the CDR3 reads TGTGCCAGCAGCCCGTTCGGGGAATCCTACGAGCAGTACTTC. Amino acids: CASSPFGESYEQYF.

The table lists this clonotype with many counts. V and J are TRBV10-3 and TRBJ2-3, with TRBD2 identical over 7 bases. This CDR3 spans 13 amino acids. Germline CDR1 reads ENHRY; CDR2 reads SYGVKD. Trimming removed 8 bases from V and 3 bases from J; junction bases left unmatched: 5. In nucleotides, the CDR3 is TGTGCCATCGCGAAGCGGGATACAGATACGCAGTATTTT. Amino acid sequence: CAIAKRDTDTQYF.

The chain uses TRBV20-1 and TRBJ1-4; D is undetermined. The length of the CDR3 is 14 residues. Trimming cost V 3 bases and J 4 bases, with 12 bases left between them. Germline loops: CDR1 DFQATT, CDR2 SNEGSKA (reference sequence). This chain's CDR3 is CSASPMADNEKLFF. Written as DNA, the CDR3 is TGCAGTGCTAGCCCCATGGCGGATAATGAAAAACTGTTTTTT.

This clonotype appeared many times. Here the CDR3 DNA reads TGCAGTGCTAGAGCCGACGGGGGCGGAGAGACCCAGTACTTC. This translates into CSARADGGGETQYF. This sequence joins TRBV20-1 and TRBJ2-5, with D perhaps TRBD1 or TRBD2 (6 bases each). Germline CDR1 reads DFQATT; CDR2 reads SNEGSKA (reference sequence). Trimming took 1 base from V and 4 from J, leaving 13 bases between them. The length of the CDR3 is 14 residues.

There are many counts of this clonotype. The chain has TRBV6-5 and TRBJ2-1; no reliable D call. Trimming stripped 0 bases from V and 6 bases from J, with 9 bases between. Germline V CDR1 and CDR2: MNHEY, SVGAGI. The CDR3 has 14 amino acids. The DNA for the CDR3 is TGTGCCAGCAGTTACTCCCGATCGGTCAATGAGCAGTTCTTC. It encodes CASSYSRSVNEQFF.

The chain joins TRBV14 to TRBJ1-1; tentatively, D is TRBD1 (5 bases). The CDR3 spans 15 residues. V lost 1 base to trimming and J lost 4 bases, with 13 bases between them. Germline V gene lookup returns CDR1 SGHDN and CDR2 FVKESK. CDR3 nucleotide sequence: TGTGCCAGCAGCCAAGGGGGGGTGAAGGGCACTGAAGCTTTCTTT. Translating it yields CASSQGGVKGTEAFF.

For the CDR3, the DNA is TGTGCCACCAGTGTATCGGGCCAGCCCCAGCATTTT. Translating it yields CATSVSGQPQHF. The chain employs TRBV24-1 and TRBJ1-5; D remains ambiguous. The CDR3 loop spans 12 amino acids. Trimming cost V 5 bases and J 7 bases, with 8 bases left between them. CDR1 and CDR2 from the germline V gene are KGHDR and SFDVKD.

This clonotype showed up many times. CDR3 coding DNA: TGTGCCTGGAGTCCCCCTCGAATTTCGGGAGAGCAGTACTTC. Protein: CAWSPPRISGEQYF. This rearrangement joins TRBV30 to TRBJ2-7, with D possibly matching TRBD2 (5 bases). There are 14 residues in the CDR3. Germline V gives CDR1 GTSNPN, CDR2 SVGIG (reference sequence). With 2 bases removed from V and 7 bases from J, the gap between germline ends came to 18 bases.